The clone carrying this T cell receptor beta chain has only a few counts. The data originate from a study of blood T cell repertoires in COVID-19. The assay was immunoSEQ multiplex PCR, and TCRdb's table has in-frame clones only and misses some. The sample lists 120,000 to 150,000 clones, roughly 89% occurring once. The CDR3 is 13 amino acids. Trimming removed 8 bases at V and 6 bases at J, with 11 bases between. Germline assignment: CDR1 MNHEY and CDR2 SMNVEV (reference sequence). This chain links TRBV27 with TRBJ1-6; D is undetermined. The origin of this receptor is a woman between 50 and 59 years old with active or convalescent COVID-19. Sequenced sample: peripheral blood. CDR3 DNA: TGTGCCAGCGGAGGTGTAGGTAATTCACCCCTCCACTTT. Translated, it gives CASGGVGNSPLHF.